This TCR beta chain was documented in a study of T cell repertoires in cytomegalovirus infection. The germline V and J ends were trimmed by 7 bases and 4 bases, with 19 bases remaining between them. This CDR3 is 15 amino acids long. TCRdb itself ran the reads through MiXCR, one entry per CDR3 protein. This table holds about 600,000 distinct CDR3 sequences, 20% to 30% found once. Sequenced material: CD8+ T cells from PBMCs. V gene TRBV12-3 or TRBV12-4 combines with J gene TRBJ1-2; no definite D call. The source of this sequence is a human donor in good health (CMV status not recorded). Some clones in this sample may be carry-over from other donors' samples. The CDR3 sequence: CASTEKRASFYGYTF. The CDR3 nucleotides read TGTGCCAGCACAGAAAAACGGGCCAGCTTCTATGGCTACACCTTC.